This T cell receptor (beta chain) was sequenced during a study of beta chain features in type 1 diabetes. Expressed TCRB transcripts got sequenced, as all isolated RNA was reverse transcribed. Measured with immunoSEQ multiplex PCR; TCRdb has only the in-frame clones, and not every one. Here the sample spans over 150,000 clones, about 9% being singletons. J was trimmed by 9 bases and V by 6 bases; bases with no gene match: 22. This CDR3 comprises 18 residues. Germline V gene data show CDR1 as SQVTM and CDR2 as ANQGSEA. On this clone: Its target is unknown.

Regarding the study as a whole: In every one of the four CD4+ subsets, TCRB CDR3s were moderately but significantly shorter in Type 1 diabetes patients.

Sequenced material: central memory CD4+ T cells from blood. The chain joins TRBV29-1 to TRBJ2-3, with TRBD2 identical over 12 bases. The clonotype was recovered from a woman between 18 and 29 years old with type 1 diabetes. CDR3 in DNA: TGCAGCGTGCCCCCACCGCTAGCGGGAGGGCCGGGGGAGGGGACGCAGTATTTT. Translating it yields CSVPPPLAGGPGEGTQYF.